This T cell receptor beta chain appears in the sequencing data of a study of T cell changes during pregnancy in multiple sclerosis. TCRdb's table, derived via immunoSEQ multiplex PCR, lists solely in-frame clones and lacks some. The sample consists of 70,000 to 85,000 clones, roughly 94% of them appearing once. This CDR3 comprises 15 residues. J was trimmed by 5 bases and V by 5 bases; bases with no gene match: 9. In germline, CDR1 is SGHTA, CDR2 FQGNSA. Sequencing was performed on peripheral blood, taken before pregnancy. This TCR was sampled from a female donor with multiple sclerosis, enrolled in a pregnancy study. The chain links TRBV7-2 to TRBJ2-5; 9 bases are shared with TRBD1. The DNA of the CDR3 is TGTGCCAGCAGCCCGGGGACAGGGCGGAGGGAGACCCAGTACTTC. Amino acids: CASSPGTGRRETQYF.